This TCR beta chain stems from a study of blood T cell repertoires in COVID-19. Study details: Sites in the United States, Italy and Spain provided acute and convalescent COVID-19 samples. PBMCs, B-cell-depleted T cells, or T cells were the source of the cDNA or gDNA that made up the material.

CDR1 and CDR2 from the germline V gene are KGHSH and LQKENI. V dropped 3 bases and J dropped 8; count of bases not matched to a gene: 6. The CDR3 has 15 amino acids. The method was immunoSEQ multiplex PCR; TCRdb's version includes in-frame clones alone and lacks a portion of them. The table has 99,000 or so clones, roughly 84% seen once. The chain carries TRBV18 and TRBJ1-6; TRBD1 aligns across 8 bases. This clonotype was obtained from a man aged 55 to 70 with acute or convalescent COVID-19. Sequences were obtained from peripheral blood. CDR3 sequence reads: CASSPTTGDDSPLHF. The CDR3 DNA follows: TGTGCCAGCTCACCCACGACAGGGGATGATTCACCCCTCCACTTT.